This section outlines one T cell receptor (beta chain) sequence together with its context. Its specificity is not known. The sample comes from a study of cytomegalovirus exposure and HLA in healthy donors. Whole-study findings and limits: Most TCR sequences showed up rarely, but some public TCRs showed up in many donors. Across donors, presence/absence analyses took sequencing depth to be roughly uniform.

Researchers ran the PCR with 60 Vbeta and 13 Jbeta primers. Produced via immunoSEQ multiplex PCR; TCRdb's table is partial and in-frame only. The sample has over 150,000 clones, around 79% seen once; the top ten hold approximately 8%. The V and J ends lost 3 bases and 5 bases respectively, with 7 bases between them. In germline, CDR1 is MNHEY, CDR2 SVGAGI. This CDR3 comprises 13 residues. The chain employs TRBV6-5 and TRBJ1-4; tentative D call: TRBD1 (5 bases). Input material: PBMCs. The receptor was isolated from a man aged 25 to 40 in good health and CMV-seropositive. The CDR3 loop reads CASSYQGNEKLFF. The DNA for the CDR3 is TGTGCCAGCAGTTATCAGGGAAATGAAAAACTGTTTTTT.